The 32 T cell receptor beta chains presented below share a single source sample, sequenced in a study of T cells in Graves' hyperthyroidism and ophthalmopathy. What was amplified from RNA transcripts were TCR beta CDR3 regions. TCR CDR3 underwent first-round RT-PCR with the HTBI primer set. TCRdb recomputed calls from the multiplex PCR reads with MiXCR, one row per CDR3 protein. The sample shows approximately 570,000 distinct CDR3 sequences, just under 20% of them seen only once. The sample consisted of blood. These receptors all come from a man aged 40-49 years with Graves' ophthalmopathy.

This clonotype was observed a handful of times. The rearrangement joins TRBV7-2 to TRBJ2-1; the D gene is possibly TRBD2 (7 bases). Trimming left V 5 bases short and J 4 bases short, with 18 bases between. The CDR3 runs to 16 residues. Germline CDR1 and CDR2: SGHTA and FQGNSA. CDR3 coding DNA: TGTGCCAGCAGCCCCCGGTCCGGGGGGCAGTACAATGAGCAGTTCTTC. It yields the protein CASSPRSGGQYNEQFF.

Turning to this clonotype: It may be a read error: a sequence one base away is much more abundant. The chain has TRBV6-1 and TRBJ2-7; D is perhaps TRBD1 (5 bases). The CDR3 totals 15 residues. Trimming pared 1 base from V and 5 bases from J, leaving 15 bases between. Germline values: CDR1 MNHNS, CDR2 SASEGT. The CDR3, as DNA: TGTGCCAGCAGTGAAGGACGGGCCCCCAGGGACGAGCAGTACTTC. It encodes CASSEGRAPRDEQYF.

The chain is built from TRBV19 and TRBJ1-5, with D uncertain. Germline V CDR1 and CDR2: LNHDA, SQIVND (reference sequence). V lost 6 bases and J 3 bases, leaving 9 bases between the germline ends. This CDR3 spans 13 amino acids. The CDR3 DNA sequence: TGTGCCAGTAGCGAGGGTTTCAATCAGCCCCAGCATTTT. Translated: CASSEGFNQPQHF.

This clonotype was detected ten times or more. V is TRBV11-2 and J is TRBJ2-1; 7 nucleotides line up with TRBD2. This CDR3 region has 15 residues. The J segment lost 8 bases and the V segment lost 5 bases, leaving 12 bases of the junction unmatched. Germline-derived CDR1 and CDR2 are SGHAT and FQNNGV. As DNA, the CDR3 is TGTGCCAGCAGCAATCACCGGGGGGATGAAGATGAGCAGTTCTTC. This gives the protein CASSNHRGDEDEQFF.

The V call is TRBV4-1, the J call TRBJ2-1, with 12 bases identical to TRBD2. With 0 bases clipped from V and 6 bases from J, the junction kept 3 bases outside the gene matches. CDR1 is MGHRA and CDR2 is YSYEKL in the germline V gene. The length of the CDR3 is 16 residues. The CDR3 coding sequence is TGCGCCAGCAGCCAAGAGGCTAGCGGGAGGGTCAATGAGCAGTTCTTC. This translates into CASSQEASGRVNEQFF.

This clonotype was counted once. CDR3 in amino acids: CSVGRETQYF. CDR3 DNA: TGCAGCGTTGGAAGAGAGACCCAGTACTTC. The chain links TRBV29-1 to TRBJ2-5, with D unclear. Germline CDR1 reads SQVTM; CDR2 reads ANQGSEA. CDR3 length equals 10 residues. Trimming pared 4 bases from V and 4 bases from J, leaving 4 bases between. The variable domain in full, with the rest retrieved from reference TRBV29-1 and TRBJ2-5, is SAVISQKPSRDICQRGTSLTIQCQVDSQVTMMFWYRQQPGQSLTLIATANQGSEATYESGFVIDKFPISRPNLTFSTLTVSNMSPEDSSIYLCSVGRETQYFGPGTRLLVL.

This clonotype was counted at least ten times. This chain uses TRBV3-1 with TRBJ2-7; a weak D match, TRBD1 (5 bases). This CDR3 is built from 14 residues. CDR1 and CDR2 (germline): LGHDT, YNNKEL (reference sequence). V was pared by 4 bases and J by 3 bases, with 13 bases between. Here the CDR3 reads CASSPGQGNYEQYF. The CDR3 nucleotides read TGTGCCAGCAGCCCTGGGCAGGGCAACTACGAGCAGTACTTC.

The CDR3 DNA sequence: TGTGCCAGCAGCTTGGTATCCGGGACAGGGTACAATGAGCAGTTCTTC. Amino acid sequence: CASSLVSGTGYNEQFF. The chain uses TRBV5-4 and TRBJ2-1, with 9 bases fitting TRBD1. This CDR3 is built from 16 residues. Germline V CDR1 and CDR2: SGHNT, YYREEE (reference sequence). Unmatched junction bases numbered 5, after V lost 0 bases and J lost 4 bases. Full variable domain (missing parts from reference TRBV5-4 and TRBJ2-1): ETGVTQSPTHLIKTRGQQVTLRCSSQSGHNTVSWYQQALGQGPQFIFQYYREEENGRGNFPPRFSGLQFPNYSSELNVNALELDDSALYLCASSLVSGTGYNEQFFGPGTRLTVL.

This clonotype was detected a few times. The V and J genes are TRBV27 and TRBJ2-1; 8 bases agree with TRBD2. The length of the CDR3 is 18 residues. From germline, CDR1 is MNHEY and CDR2 SMNVEV (reference sequence). The junction had 14 bases not matched to a gene; V was cut back by 3 bases and J by 4 bases. This chain's CDR3 is CASSFYRFGSGGYNEQFF. CDR3 nucleotide sequence: TGTGCCAGCAGTTTTTATCGCTTCGGGAGCGGGGGTTACAATGAGCAGTTCTTC.

This clonotype was counted at least ten times. The V gene is TRBV3-1, the J gene TRBJ2-2; D might be TRBD2 (5 bases). Trimming removed 1 base at V and 6 bases at J, with 12 bases between. The CDR3 consists of 15 residues. Germline CDR1 LGHDT, CDR2 YNNKEL (reference sequence). In DNA form, the CDR3 reads TGTGCCAGCAGCCAAGGCGCGGGTTTGGCCGGGGAGCTGTTTTTT. Protein product: CASSQGAGLAGELFF.

This clonotype was found many times. The chain links TRBV7-2 to TRBJ2-3, with 8 bases identical to TRBD1. The germline V gene has CDR1 SGHTA and CDR2 FQGNSA. This CDR3 has 15 residues. V lost 4 bases and J lost 6; bases outside the gene matches: 9. The CDR3 loop reads CASSSIGQGSDTQYF. The CDR3 coding sequence is TGTGCCAGCAGCTCAATCGGACAGGGTAGCGATACGCAGTATTTT.

The chain is built from TRBV14 and TRBJ1-2; D possibly corresponds to TRBD1 (5 bases). The CDR3 is made up of 13 amino acids. CDR1 and CDR2 (germline): SGHDN, FVKESK. With 4 bases removed from V and 4 bases from J, the gap between germline ends came to 10 bases. The CDR3 region is CASSRGEVYGYTF. The CDR3 nucleotides are TGTGCCAGCAGCCGGGGGGAGGTCTATGGCTACACCTTC.

The chain carries TRBV7-2 and TRBJ2-1; no firm D call. There are 12 residues in the CDR3. Germline CDR1 is SGHTA and CDR2 is FQGNSA. The V end lost 5 bases, the J end lost 12 bases, and 14 bases lay between the germline ends. CDR3 in DNA: TGTGCCAGCAGCATCACCGGTCTTGGGCAGTTCTTC. Translating it yields CASSITGLGQFF.

The chain combines TRBV29-1 with TRBJ1-2; D uncertain. This CDR3 spans 12 amino acids. The ends were cut back, 5 bases at V and 6 bases at J, with 13 bases in the middle. In germline, CDR1 is SQVTM, CDR2 ANQGSEA. CDR3 in amino acids: CSVPTPRDGYTF. The CDR3 nucleotides read TGCAGCGTTCCAACACCACGGGATGGCTACACCTTC.

The chain's CDR3 is CASSIRDRGNQPQHF. The CDR3 DNA reads TGTGCCAGTAGTATAAGGGACAGGGGGAATCAGCCCCAGCATTTT. V is TRBV19 and J is TRBJ1-5; 11 bases line up with TRBD1. This CDR3 spans 15 amino acids. Per the germline V gene, CDR1 is LNHDA and CDR2 is SQIVND (reference sequence). The V segment lost 2 bases and the J segment 4 bases; nucleotides outside the gene matches: 1. The full variable domain, completed using reference TRBV19 and TRBJ1-5, is DGGITQSPKYLFRKEGQNVTLSCEQNLNHDAMYWYRQDPGQGLRLIYYSQIVNDFQKGDIAEGYSVSREKKESFPLTVTSAQKNPTAFYLCASSIRDRGNQPQHFGDGTRLSIL.

This clonotype was seen more than once but under ten times. The genes are TRBV12-3 or TRBV12-4 and TRBJ1-5, with unresolved D. The CDR3 has 18 amino acids. V was clipped by 7 bases and J by 1 base, with 23 bases between them. In nucleotides, the CDR3 is TGTGCCAGCACCGAAGGGCCAGCCCTCCCATGGAGCAATCAGCCCCAGCATTTT. It specifies CASTEGPALPWSNQPQHF.

This clonotype was counted many times. J is TRBJ1-5 and V is TRBV30, with TRBD1 as a possible D gene (5 bases). Germline V lookup: CDR1 GTSNPN, CDR2 SVGIG (reference sequence). The CDR3 spans 13 residues. The V end was cut by 5 bases, the J end by 9 bases, with 17 bases between. CDR3 bases: TGTGCCTGGGGGGAACAGGCAGTTGGGCCCCAGCATTTT. Protein sequence: CAWGEQAVGPQHF.

This chain joins TRBV20-1 and TRBJ2-3; 9 nucleotides agree with TRBD1. CDR1 is DFQATT, CDR2 SNEGSKA, per germline (reference sequence). With V trimmed by 6 bases and J by 3 bases, 7 bases remained unmatched. The CDR3 is 14 residues long. CDR3 DNA sequence: TGCAGTGCAATACAGGGGGCGCCAACAGATACGCAGTATTTT. It is translated as CSAIQGAPTDTQYF.

This clonotype was recorded many times. The gene calls are TRBV30 and TRBJ1-1; 7 nucleotides match TRBD1. Trimming removed 5 bases from V and 0 bases from J; junction bases left unmatched: 12. The CDR3 has 16 residues. Germline V gives CDR1 GTSNPN, CDR2 SVGIG (reference sequence). CDR3 amino acids: CAWARPPTGLNTEAFF. The CDR3 DNA reads as TGTGCCTGGGCCCGCCCCCCGACAGGGTTGAACACTGAAGCTTTCTTT.

This clonotype was detected only a few times. The CDR3 region has the DNA TGTGCCAGCAGCCAAGACAAGGGGGCGGCGGACTATGGCTACACCTTC. It encodes CASSQDKGAADYGYTF. The V and J genes are TRBV14 and TRBJ1-2; 7 nucleotides match TRBD1. Germline values: CDR1 SGHDN, CDR2 FVKESK. The CDR3 has 16 amino acids. Losses at the gene ends were 0 bases for V and 3 bases for J; bases not matched to a gene: 7.

Ten or more counts support this clonotype. This chain joins TRBV7-6 and TRBJ2-3; TRBD2 aligns across 8 bases. Germline assignment: CDR1 SGHVS and CDR2 FNYEAQ. Trimming took 1 base from V and 2 from J; bases not matched to a gene: 8. The CDR3 extends over 17 amino acids. CDR3 DNA sequence: TGTGCCAGCAGCTTAGAGACTAGCGCTATTAACACAGATACGCAGTATTTT. Its protein is CASSLETSAINTDTQYF.

At least ten counts were recorded for this clonotype. This rearrangement joins TRBV7-2 to TRBJ2-1; perhaps D is TRBD1 or TRBD2 (5 bases each). Trimming cost V 5 bases and J 6 bases, with 14 bases left between them. The CDR3 extends over 14 amino acids. Germline assignment: CDR1 SGHTA and CDR2 FQGNSA. CDR3 nucleotides: TGTGCCAGCAGCCTACGACGGGGCATCAATGAGCAGTTCTTC. This translates into CASSLRRGINEQFF.

This clonotype occurred many times. The genes are TRBV2 and TRBJ2-1, with TRBD2 matching over 8 bases. After removal of 10 bases from V and 0 bases from J, the junction contained 8 bases not matched to a gene. Germline V gene lookup returns CDR1 SNHLY and CDR2 FYNNEI. CDR3 length: 15 residues. DNA for the CDR3: TGTGCCACAACGGGAGGGATCCTCTCCTACAATGAGCAGTTCTTC. This sequence encodes CATTGGILSYNEQFF.

The chain couples TRBV11-3 to TRBJ2-1; 14 bases align to TRBD2. The CDR3 spans 18 residues. Looked up from germline, CDR1 is SGHNT and CDR2 is YENEEA. V was clipped by 5 bases and J by 8 bases; unmatched bases: 14. This chain's CDR3 is CASSAQSGTSGRGHEQFF. The CDR3 nucleotides read TGTGCCAGCAGCGCCCAGTCCGGGACTAGCGGGAGAGGGCATGAGCAGTTCTTC.

This chain links TRBV9 with TRBJ1-1; tentative D call: TRBD1 (6 bases). Trimming took 4 bases from V and 3 from J, leaving 13 bases between them. CDR3 length equals 14 residues. Looked up from germline, CDR1 is SGDLS and CDR2 is YYNGEE. CDR3 DNA: TGTGCCAGCAGCAAAGTAGGGGGTGACACTGAAGCTTTCTTT. Encoded protein: CASSKVGGDTEAFF.

At least ten counts were recorded for this clonotype. The V call is TRBV12-3 or TRBV12-4, the J call TRBJ2-7, with 11 bases that match TRBD1. The CDR3 covers 13 residues. The V gene end was trimmed by 9 bases and the J gene end by 4 bases; junction bases not matched to a gene: 5. The DNA for the CDR3 is TGTGCCAGTGCCGGGACAGGGGGGTACGAGCAGTACTTC. This encodes CASAGTGGYEQYF.

There are a few counts of this clonotype. J is TRBJ2-7 and V is TRBV20-1; D ambiguous. This CDR3 region has 10 residues. The germline gives CDR1 DFQATT, CDR2 SNEGSKA (reference sequence). Trimming took 6 bases from V and 2 from J, leaving 5 bases between them. In DNA, the CDR3 is TGCAGTGCCCTCCCCTACGAGCAGTACTTC. Translation gives CSALPYEQYF.

J is TRBJ2-5 and V is TRBV30, with TRBD2 matching over 7 bases. The CDR3 has 15 residues. Germline lookup yields CDR1 GTSNPN and CDR2 SVGIG (reference sequence). J lost 4 bases, V lost 0 bases, and 8 bases had no gene match. CDR3 DNA sequence: TGTGCCTGGAGTGTACTAGCGAATTGGGCAGAGACCCAGTACTTC. Its translation is CAWSVLANWAETQYF. Full variable domain (missing parts from reference TRBV30 and TRBJ2-5): SQTIHQWPATLVQPVGSPLSLECTVEGTSNPNLYWYRQAAGRGLQLLFYSVGIGQISSEVPQNLSASRPQDRQFILSSKKLLLSDSGFYLCAWSVLANWAETQYFGPGTRLLVL.

About this clonotype itself: The junction does not match germline at one end; this may be a read error. The chain couples TRBV12-3 or TRBV12-4 to TRBJ1-1; TRBD1 is a possible D gene (6 bases). This CDR3 has 13 residues. The CDR3 reads CVSLPEGGTEAFF. The CDR3 nucleotides are TGTGTCAGCCTCCCCGAGGGGGGCACTGAAGCTTTCTTT.

This clonotype was counted between two and nine times. The rearrangement joins TRBV9 to TRBJ2-7, with 13 nucleotides matching TRBD2. Germline trimming cut 3 bases from V and 7 bases from J; bases unmatched to any gene: 4. This CDR3 is built from 14 residues. Germline CDR1 reads SGDLS; CDR2 reads YYNGEE. The CDR3 is CASSAGLAGVEQYF. In DNA form, the CDR3 reads TGTGCCAGCAGCGCAGGACTAGCGGGAGTGGAGCAGTACTTC.

In its sample, this clonotype was seen a few times. The rearrangement links TRBV6-2 or TRBV6-3 to TRBJ1-5; D remains unclear. V was cut by 6 bases and J by 5 bases, with 8 bases left in between. From germline, CDR1 is MNHEY and CDR2 SVGEGT. This CDR3 contains 12 residues. The CDR3 here is CASRVDHQPQHF. The CDR3 bases are TGTGCCAGCAGGGTAGATCATCAGCCCCAGCATTTT.

This clonotype was seen at least ten times. J is TRBJ1-2 and V is TRBV30; D is undetermined. V was pared by 4 bases and J by 6 bases, with 15 bases between. The germline gives CDR1 GTSNPN, CDR2 SVGIG (reference sequence). The CDR3 is made up of 13 amino acids. DNA for the CDR3: TGTGCCTGGAAGCCCCTCGCTTTGGATGGCTACACCTTC. Its translation is CAWKPLALDGYTF.